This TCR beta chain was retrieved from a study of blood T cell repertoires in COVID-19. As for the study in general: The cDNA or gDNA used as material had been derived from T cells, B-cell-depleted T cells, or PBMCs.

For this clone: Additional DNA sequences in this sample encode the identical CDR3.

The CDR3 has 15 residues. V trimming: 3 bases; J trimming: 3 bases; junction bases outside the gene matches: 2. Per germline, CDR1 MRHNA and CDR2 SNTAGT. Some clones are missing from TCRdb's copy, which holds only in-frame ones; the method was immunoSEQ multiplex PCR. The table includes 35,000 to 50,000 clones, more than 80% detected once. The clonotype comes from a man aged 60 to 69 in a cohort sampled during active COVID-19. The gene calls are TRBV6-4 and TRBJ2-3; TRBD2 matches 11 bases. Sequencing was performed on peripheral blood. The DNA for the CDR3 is TGTGCCAGCAGTGATGCTAGCGGGGGGACAGATACGCAGTATTTT. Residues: CASSDASGGTDTQYF.